The 7 T cell receptor beta chains given below trace back to one sample, sequenced in a study of control samples from healthy donors and cancer patients. Sequencing used immunoSEQ multiplex PCR; TCRdb keeps in-frame clones, though not all of them. The data contain 110,000 or so clones, roughly nine tenths of them singletons. Sequenced sample: blood. All receptors come from a man aged 50 or older in good health.

The rearrangement joins TRBV9 to TRBJ1-1, with D possibly being TRBD1 (5 bases). V was pared by 0 bases and J by 5 bases, with 11 bases between. Germline V gene data show CDR1 as SGDLS and CDR2 as YYNGEE. The CDR3 has 14 amino acids. The CDR3 region is CASSVEGEGTEAFF. DNA of the CDR3: TGTGCCAGCAGCGTAGAGGGCGAGGGGACTGAAGCTTTCTTT.

The chain couples TRBV9 to TRBJ2-1; 13 bases match TRBD2. The V gene's germline CDR1 is SGDLS and CDR2 YYNGEE. The CDR3 spans 20 residues. With 3 bases clipped from V and 0 bases from J, the junction kept 12 bases outside the gene matches. The CDR3 region has the DNA TGTGCCAGCAGCGCAACGGGACTAGCGGGGAGACTGACCTCCTACAATGAGCAGTTCTTC. This encodes CASSATGLAGRLTSYNEQFF.

This chain links TRBV7-9 with TRBJ1-2, with D tentatively TRBD1 (6 bases). Germline V lookup: CDR1 SEHNR, CDR2 FQNEAQ (reference sequence). The V and J ends lost 3 bases and 7 bases respectively, with 9 bases between them. The CDR3 runs to 12 residues. The CDR3: CASSLGGPGYTF. The CDR3 bases are TGTGCCAGCAGCTTGGGGGGGCCTGGCTACACCTTC.

This sequence joins TRBV19 and TRBJ2-7; 8 bases agree with TRBD1. V dropped 4 bases and J dropped 3; count of bases not matched to a gene: 2. The CDR3 has 13 amino acids. CDR1 and CDR2 (germline): LNHDA, SQIVND (reference sequence). CDR3 protein: CASSTGTGYEQYF. CDR3 nucleotides: TGTGCCAGTAGTACGGGGACAGGCTACGAGCAGTACTTC.

The chain couples TRBV5-6 to TRBJ1-1, with TRBD1 matching 12 bases. Losses at the gene ends were 3 bases for V and 4 bases for J; bases not matched to a gene: 10. This CDR3 is built from 17 residues. Germline V lookup: CDR1 SGHDT, CDR2 YYEEEE. CDR3 amino acids: CASSWPGQGALGTEAFF. The CDR3, as DNA: TGTGCCAGCAGCTGGCCGGGACAGGGGGCGCTCGGCACTGAAGCTTTCTTT.

Notes on this clone: In the same sample, other DNA sequences code for this CDR3. The V and J genes are TRBV18 and TRBJ1-2; 9 bases are a match to TRBD1. The junction had 3 bases not matched to a gene; V was cut back by 6 bases and J by 7 bases. The CDR3 totals 12 residues. Germline CDR1 and CDR2: KGHSH and LQKENI. CDR3 in DNA: TGTGCCAGCTCCCCGGACAGGGGTGGCTACACCTTC. Translated: CASSPDRGGYTF.

This rearrangement joins TRBV19 to TRBJ2-2; D uncertain. Germline V gene data show CDR1 as LNHDA and CDR2 as SQIVND (reference sequence). V dropped 6 bases and J dropped 3 bases, with 5 bases sitting between them. This CDR3 has 12 residues. The CDR3 DNA follows: TGTGCCAGTAGGTGGGACACCGGGGAGCTGTTTTTT. It translates to CASRWDTGELFF.